What follows is one T cell receptor beta chain and its context. Its antigen is currently unknown. Germline CDR1 SGHRS, CDR2 YFSETQ. Trimming removed 1 base from V and 5 bases from J, with 6 bases in between. CDR3 length: 12 amino acids. TCRdb keeps only in-frame clones here, not all; method: immunoSEQ multiplex PCR. The sample records around 55,000 clones, about 89% being singletons. The source of the sample is a study of graft-versus-host responses after intestinal transplantation. Study-wide context: Multivisceral, liver-intestinal, or isolated intestinal transplants were given to recipients. Recipients uniformly received anti-thymocyte globulin induction, followed by tacrolimus and steroids for about three years.

Findings of the study overall: Peak circulating GvH clone levels tracked with early post-transplant HvG declines. GvH clones detected in recipient marrow included some appearing first in ileum or blood.

The clonotype originates from a human donor who was the organ donor for an intestinal transplant. The V gene is TRBV5-1, the J gene TRBJ2-5; D remains ambiguous. Specimen: unstimulated CD4+ T cells sorted from spleen or lymph node cells, collected before transplant. CDR3 in amino acids: CASSLREETQYF. The CDR3 coding sequence is TGCGCCAGCAGCTTGCGCGAGGAGACCCAGTACTTC.